The 20 T cell receptor beta chains given below trace back to one sample, sequenced in a study of neurological immune-mediated disorders. TCRdb used MiXCR to reprocess the 5' RACE reads, holding one entry per CDR3 protein. The sample comprises over 45,000 distinct CDR3 sequences, over 4.5% of which are singletons, and approximately 1.5% rests with the top ten. The specimen was CD4+ T cells from blood. These receptor sequences come from a woman under 30 with multiple sclerosis.

The chain has TRBV5-4 and TRBJ2-1; D not certain. The CDR3 loop spans 15 amino acids. CDR1 is SGHNT, CDR2 YYREEE, per germline (reference sequence). Between the trimmed V and J ends, which lost 2 bases and 9 bases, there was a span of 18 bases. This CDR3 is CASSLKSTRAGEQFF. DNA for the CDR3: TGTGCCAGCAGCTTAAAATCGACTCGTGCTGGTGAGCAGTTCTTC.

In its sample, this clonotype was seen many times. The chain recombines TRBV5-5 with TRBJ2-3, with 10 bases identical to TRBD2. V gave up 2 bases and J gave up 4 bases; unmatched junction bases: 7. CDR1 SGHKS and CDR2 YYEKEE come from the germline V gene (reference sequence). CDR3 size: 16 residues. The CDR3 region is CASSFSQRGGPDTQYF. CDR3 DNA sequence: TGTGCCAGCAGCTTTTCCCAGCGGGGGGGGCCAGATACGCAGTATTTT.

This clonotype was picked up many times. The CDR3 DNA sequence: TGTGCCAGCACAAACAGGGAACGTATCACCGGGGAGCTGTTTTTT. Translating gives CASTNRERITGELFF. V gene TRBV28 combines with J gene TRBJ2-2; maybe TRBD1 (6 bases). Between the trimmed V and J ends, which lost 7 bases and 4 bases, there was a span of 16 bases. Germline CDR1 reads MDHEN; CDR2 reads SYDVKM. This CDR3 is built from 15 residues.

This clonotype was counted many times. The rearrangement joins TRBV3-1 to TRBJ2-2, with 7 bases that match TRBD1. The CDR3 spans 15 residues. V gave up 2 bases and J gave up 6 bases; unmatched junction bases: 6. Germline CDR1 and CDR2: LGHDT and YNNKEL (reference sequence). The CDR3, as DNA: TGTGCCAGCAGCCAACAGAAAGGGGGCCCCGGGGAGCTGTTTTTT. Encoded protein: CASSQQKGGPGELFF.

This clonotype was seen repeatedly, ten times or more. The chain is built from TRBV19 and TRBJ1-3; D might be TRBD1 (6 bases). The germline V gene has CDR1 LNHDA and CDR2 SQIVND (reference sequence). This CDR3 has 14 residues. The V end was cut by 6 bases, the J end by 11 bases, with 20 bases between. CDR3 residues: CASSTGKREGSIYF. DNA for the CDR3: TGTGCCAGTAGCACAGGGAAGAGGGAAGGGTCCATATATTTT.

In this sample, this clonotype turned up many times. The chain couples TRBV3-1 to TRBJ2-5; 9 bases are a match to TRBD1. CDR3 length: 14 amino acids. V dropped 4 bases and J dropped 4; count of bases not matched to a gene: 4. Germline CDR1 LGHDT, CDR2 YNNKEL (reference sequence). CDR3 sequence reads: CASSRGTGLETQYF. Here the CDR3 DNA reads TGTGCCAGCAGCCGGGGGACAGGGCTAGAGACCCAGTACTTC.

This clonotype was found many times. The chain joins TRBV20-1 to TRBJ1-5, with unresolved D. The V end was cut by 2 bases, the J end by 3 bases, with 17 bases between. The CDR3 contains 16 residues. CDR1 is DFQATT and CDR2 is SNEGSKA in the germline V gene (reference sequence). In DNA, the CDR3 is TGCAGTGCTAGACTTCCATTGGAAGGGCCCAATCAGCCCCAGCATTTT. Residues: CSARLPLEGPNQPQHF.

As concerns this clonotype: A read error may explain this, as a much larger clone is one base away. The chain couples TRBV11-3 to TRBJ1-1; D uncertain. The V end lost 5 bases, the J end lost 3 bases, and 16 bases lay between the germline ends. Germline CDR1 reads SGHNT; CDR2 reads YENEEA. The CDR3 has 15 residues. CDR3 sequence (DNA): TGTGCCAGCAGCCCCTCCGAGATGAAGGACACTGAAGCTTTCTTT. Its translation: CASSPSEMKDTEAFF. The entire variable domain, with the rest obtained from reference TRBV11-3 and TRBJ1-1, is as follows: EAGVVQSPRYKIIEKKQPVAFWCNPISGHNTLYWYLQNLGQGPELLIRYENEEAVDDSQLPKDRFSAERLKGVDSTLKIQPAELGDSAVYLCASSPSEMKDTEAFFGQGTRLTVV.

This clonotype has at least ten counts. V and J are TRBV4-3 and TRBJ2-1, with 8 bases fitting TRBD2. Looked up from germline, CDR1 is LGHNA and CDR2 is YSLEER. This CDR3 contains 16 residues. V shed 3 bases, J shed 8 bases, and the junction held 12 bases outside the gene matches. CDR3 sequence (DNA): TGCGCCAGCAGCCAGGGGGACGGGAGGGCCTTGGATGAGCAGTTCTTC. It yields the protein CASSQGDGRALDEQFF.

This clonotype has a count of ten or more. The chain joins TRBV3-1 to TRBJ2-5; 7 nucleotides align to TRBD2. V dropped 0 bases and J dropped 0; count of bases not matched to a gene: 16. This CDR3 is built from 20 residues. The germline V gene has CDR1 LGHDT and CDR2 YNNKEL (reference sequence). For the CDR3, the DNA is TGTGCCAGCAGCCAAGATACGTGGGTGGGGAGGGAAAAGTACCAAGAGACCCAGTACTTC. Its translation is CASSQDTWVGREKYQETQYF.

This clonotype was seen many times. The CDR3 is CASSSVFWARGGYTF. CDR3 DNA: TGTGCCAGCAGCTCCGTCTTTTGGGCCCGAGGGGGCTACACCTTC. The chain combines TRBV5-6 with TRBJ1-2; unclear D gene. There are 15 residues in the CDR3. CDR1 is SGHDT and CDR2 is YYEEEE in the germline V gene. Between the trimmed V and J ends, which lost 3 bases and 8 bases, there was a span of 20 bases.

J is TRBJ2-6 and V is TRBV6-2 or TRBV6-3; no reliable D call. Per germline, CDR1 MNHEY and CDR2 SVGEGT. Trimming shortened V by 0 bases and J by 0 bases, and 18 bases separated the two germline ends. The CDR3 has 20 amino acids. CDR3 loop: CASSYSEWSSGYSGANVLTF. Written as DNA, the CDR3 is TGTGCCAGCAGTTACTCGGAATGGTCTTCCGGATACTCTGGGGCCAACGTCCTGACTTTC.

The chain is built from TRBV9 and TRBJ2-1; D remains unclear. V was trimmed by 3 bases and J by 6 bases, leaving 10 bases between them. Germline V gene lookup returns CDR1 SGDLS and CDR2 YYNGEE. The length of the CDR3 is 13 residues. The CDR3 loop reads CASSGVGPNEQFF. CDR3 coding DNA: TGTGCCAGCAGCGGAGTAGGTCCCAATGAGCAGTTCTTC.

V is TRBV19 and J is TRBJ2-4; 8 nucleotides line up with TRBD2. This CDR3 has 19 amino acids. Germline values: CDR1 LNHDA, CDR2 SQIVND (reference sequence). V was pared by 4 bases and J by 12 bases, with 26 bases of the junction left unmatched. CDR3 bases: TGTGCCAGTAGTAGGAAGCGGACGCAACTAGCGGCTCCTTTAGCAGATCAGTACTTC. Protein: CASSRKRTQLAAPLADQYF.

The genes are TRBV28 and TRBJ1-5; no firm D call. The V gene lost 4 bases and the J gene lost 10 bases, with 14 bases spanning the gap. CDR3 length: 13 amino acids. Germline V lookup: CDR1 MDHEN, CDR2 SYDVKM. CDR3 sequence (DNA): TGTGCCAGCAGTTCCGGGTCCTCCAATCCCCAGCATTTT. Encoded protein: CASSSGSSNPQHF.

This clonotype has more than one count but fewer than ten. The CDR3 DNA reads as TGCGCCAGCAGCCAAAGGATACAAGGGACAGAATCTAATGAGCAGTTCTTC. Translating gives CASSQRIQGTESNEQFF. The V call is TRBV4-3, the J call TRBJ2-1, with 7 nucleotides matching TRBD1. The J segment lost 7 bases and the V segment lost 2 bases, leaving 14 bases of the junction unmatched. CDR1 is LGHNA and CDR2 is YSLEER in the germline V gene. This CDR3 comprises 17 residues.

This clonotype was seen at least ten times. The chain links TRBV7-2 to TRBJ2-3; a weak D match, TRBD2 (6 bases). The CDR3 length is 17 residues. From germline, CDR1 is SGHTA and CDR2 FQGNSA. Trimming removed 4 bases from V and 0 bases from J, with 17 bases in between. The CDR3 protein is CASSSPIAALSTDTQYF. As DNA, the CDR3 is TGTGCCAGCAGCTCCCCGATAGCGGCTTTAAGCACAGATACGCAGTATTTT.

This clonotype has at least ten counts. The genes are TRBV10-3 and TRBJ1-1, with 10 positions matching TRBD1. The germline V gene encodes CDR1 ENHRY and CDR2 SYGVKD. J was trimmed by 5 bases and V by 4 bases; bases with no gene match: 7. The CDR3 has 15 amino acids. As DNA, the CDR3 is TGTGCCATCAGTGTGGGGACAGGGGTCGTTACTGAAGCTTTCTTT. Residues: CAISVGTGVVTEAFF.

This clonotype came up many times. V and J are TRBV20-1 and TRBJ1-5, with D uncertain. The CDR3 extends over 15 amino acids. The V gene lost 0 bases and the J gene lost 2 bases, with 11 bases spanning the gap. Germline V gene sequence: CDR1 DFQATT, CDR2 SNEGSKA (reference sequence). The CDR3 is CSAREWGTGNQPQHF. CDR3 in DNA: TGCAGTGCTAGAGAATGGGGAACCGGCAATCAGCCCCAGCATTTT.

There are a few counts of this clonotype. The gene calls are TRBV19 and TRBJ2-5, with D tentatively TRBD1 or TRBD2 (5 bases each). Germline loops: CDR1 LNHDA, CDR2 SQIVND (reference sequence). This CDR3 comprises 14 residues. V shed 10 bases and J shed 2 bases, with 17 bases lying between them. CDR3 residues: CATRPGRIQETQYF. CDR3 in DNA: TGTGCCACCCGACCGGGACGGATTCAAGAGACCCAGTACTTC.